This T cell receptor (beta chain) appears in the sequencing data of a study of blood T cell repertoires in COVID-19. Study-wide context: PBMCs, B-cell-depleted T cells, or T cells provided the cDNA or gDNA that made up the material.

Clones were read by immunoSEQ multiplex PCR, and TCRdb kept only the in-frame ones, dropping some. The table shows some 340,000 clones, with approximately 91% occurring only once. Per the germline V gene, CDR1 is SGHTA and CDR2 is FQGNSA. V lost 5 bases to trimming and J lost 4 bases; unmatched junction nucleotides: 16. The CDR3 totals 18 residues. The receptor comes from a woman aged 25-40 years who had been exposed to COVID-19. Sequenced material: PBMCs or T cells enriched from blood (not recorded which). The gene calls are TRBV7-2 and TRBJ2-3, with 9 bases matching TRBD2. For the CDR3, the DNA is TGTGCCAGCAGCCCCCCACGGGGCGGGGGGGCAGGCCCAGATACGCAGTATTTT. It yields the protein CASSPPRGGGAGPDTQYF.